This T cell receptor (beta chain) was found in a study of Graves' ophthalmopathy and Graves' hyperthyroidism. Findings of the study overall: At around 70% sensitivity and 72.22% specificity, the model predicted progression of the ophthalmopathy. Clonotypes were expanded in thyroid at above 0.001 frequency, and most also appeared in blood.

As concerns this clonotype: The target antigen is unknown.

The authors amplified TCR beta CDR3 regions, and they did so from RNA transcripts for repertoire sequencing. The library came from an HTBI-primed first-round RT-PCR and a second-round multiplex PCR. TCRdb re-derived calls from the multiplex PCR reads in MiXCR, one entry per CDR3 protein. The data contain almost 750,000 distinct CDR3 sequences, approximately 40% of them singletons. Trimming took 5 bases from V and 2 from J, leaving 15 bases between them. The CDR3 spans 14 residues. Germline CDR1 and CDR2: SQVTM and ANQGSEA. The chain is built from TRBV29-1 and TRBJ2-5; a weak D match, TRBD2 (5 bases). The TCR originated in an adult man with Graves' ophthalmopathy. Sequenced: peripheral blood. The CDR3 bases are TGCAGCGTTCGGCCTTCGGGGTGGCAAGAGACCCAGTACTTC. Translating gives CSVRPSGWQETQYF.